Below, 14 T cell receptor beta chains from the same sample are listed, as sequenced in a study of glioma-infiltrating T cells. The iRepertoire nested amplicon-rescue multiplex PCR amplified TCR alpha and beta CDR3s from RNA. MiXCR, run by TCRdb on the multiplex PCR reads, gives a single entry per CDR3 protein. This sample has about 89,000 distinct CDR3 sequences, with around 23% found just once. Sequenced: glioma tissue, nonneoplastic brain tissue, or PBMCs (not recorded which). Receptors were obtained from a human donor with low-grade glioma or glioblastoma, undergoing nonglioma brain surgery, or in good health (not recorded which).

This clonotype was detected many times. The rearrangement links TRBV7-9 to TRBJ1-1, with D maybe TRBD1 (5 bases). The germline CDR1 and CDR2 sequences are SEHNR and FQNEAQ (reference sequence). V dropped 0 bases and J dropped 1 base, with 9 bases sitting between them. This CDR3 is 15 amino acids long. The CDR3 is CASSLARGANTEAFF. The CDR3 DNA reads as TGTGCCAGCAGCTTAGCGCGTGGGGCGAACACTGAAGCTTTCTTT.

The genes are TRBV7-9 and TRBJ2-4; D unclear. CDR1 and CDR2 from the germline V gene are SEHNR and FQNEAQ (reference sequence). V shed 0 bases and J shed 2 bases, with 8 bases lying between them. This CDR3 is built from 15 residues. The CDR3 reads CASSLAGQTKNIQYF. CDR3 sequence (DNA): TGTGCCAGCAGCTTAGCGGGTCAAACCAAAAACATTCAGTACTTC.

This clonotype was recorded many times. The chain employs TRBV2 and TRBJ1-5; D call uncertain. Trimming took off 6 bases at V and 0 bases at J, with 9 bases between the two ends. Germline-derived CDR1 and CDR2 are SNHLY and FYNNEI. CDR3 length: 14 amino acids. CDR3 bases: TGTGCCAGCAGGTTTTTGAATAGCAATCAGCCCCAGCATTTT. This sequence encodes CASRFLNSNQPQHF.

The V gene is TRBV12-3 or TRBV12-4, the J gene TRBJ2-7; D not resolved. There are 15 residues in the CDR3. Trimming cost V 0 bases and J 0 bases, with 9 bases left between them. CDR3 nucleotides: TGTGCCAGCAGTTTAGCGCTTCTAAGCTCCTACGAGCAGTACTTC. Residues: CASSLALLSSYEQYF.

The chain recombines TRBV19 with TRBJ2-3; TRBD2 might be the D (6 bases). Germline assignment: CDR1 LNHDA and CDR2 SQIVND (reference sequence). The CDR3 contains 16 residues. V shed 6 bases and J shed 6 bases, with 22 bases lying between them. The CDR3, as DNA: TGTGCCAGTAGCCGAGCCGAGCGGGCCGCTGGGGATACGCAGTATTTT. Its protein product is CASSRAERAAGDTQYF.

With regard to this clonotype: A much bigger clone sits one base away, suggesting this may be a read error. This chain connects TRBV10-2 to TRBJ1-1; possible D gene TRBD1, 6 bases. In germline, CDR1 is WSHSY, CDR2 SAAADI. The CDR3 is made up of 16 amino acids. The DNA for the CDR3 is TGTGCCATCAGTATCACAGGGCCTGTGGCGAACACTGAAGCTTTCTTT. Its protein is CAISITGPVANTEAFF.

This clonotype has at least ten counts. The rearrangement uses TRBV18 and TRBJ1-1; D is ambiguous. The CDR3 has 15 amino acids. V was cut by 5 bases and J by 1 base, with 14 bases left in between. Germline-derived CDR1 and CDR2 are KGHSH and LQKENI. The CDR3 DNA reads TGTGCCAGCTCATCGGGGTCGTTACCGAACACTGAAGCTTTCTTT. Translating gives CASSSGSLPNTEAFF.

In its sample, this clonotype was seen many times. The CDR3 loop is CASSQGVLGSRTEAFF. CDR3 nucleotide sequence: TGCGCCAGCAGCCAAGGGGTCTTGGGGTCGCGCACTGAAGCTTTCTTT. The V call is TRBV4-1, the J call TRBJ1-1; D remains ambiguous. This CDR3 has 16 residues. Trimming removed 1 base at V and 4 bases at J, with 16 bases between. CDR1 MGHRA and CDR2 YSYEKL come from the germline V gene.

The chain couples TRBV12-3 or TRBV12-4 to TRBJ2-2; no firm D call. The germline V and J ends were trimmed by 8 bases and 0 bases, with 7 bases remaining between them. The CDR3 sequence is 13 residues long. The CDR3: CASSGSNTGELFF. The CDR3 DNA is TGTGCCAGCTCGGGTTCGAACACCGGGGAGCTGTTTTTT.

Details on this clonotype: A much bigger clone sits one base away, suggesting this may be a read error. The chain uses TRBV24-1 and TRBJ2-1; TRBD1 matches at 10 bases. Trimming took 2 bases from V and 8 from J; bases not matched to a gene: 8. The CDR3 has 16 residues. Germline-derived CDR1 and CDR2 are KGHDR and SFDVKD. CDR3 protein: CATSDSGTGDGDEQFF. Here the CDR3 DNA reads TGTGCCACCAGTGATTCCGGGACAGGGGATGGGGATGAGCAGTTCTTC.

This clonotype was counted ten times or more. The chain couples TRBV20-1 to TRBJ2-1, with 15 bases fitting TRBD2. The CDR3 is 13 residues long. The V gene's germline CDR1 is DFQATT and CDR2 SNEGSKA (reference sequence). The CDR3 DNA sequence: TGCGGCGGACTAGCGGGAGGGAACAATGAGCAGTTCTTC. This gives the protein CGGLAGGNNEQFF.

This chain connects TRBV6-2 or TRBV6-3 to TRBJ1-4; perhaps TRBD1 as D (6 bases). V was shortened by 5 bases and J by 8 bases, with 39 bases between the two germline ends. This CDR3 region has 22 residues. Per germline, CDR1 MNHEY and CDR2 SVGEGT. CDR3 loop: CASSPGGASGPSRRAVGEKLFF. The DNA for the CDR3 is TGTGCCAGCAGTCCGGGGGGGGCCTCCGGCCCCTCCAGGAGGGCCGTAGGGGAAAAACTGTTTTTT.

This clonotype appeared many times. The rearrangement joins TRBV28 to TRBJ1-1; 11 positions agree with TRBD1. Germline CDR1 is MDHEN and CDR2 is SYDVKM. The CDR3 sequence is 14 residues long. V shed 6 bases and J 5 bases; nucleotides not matched to a gene: 5. This CDR3 reads CASRLDRGRTEAFF. As DNA, the CDR3 is TGTGCCAGCAGACTGGACAGGGGGCGGACTGAAGCTTTCTTT.

At least ten counts were recorded for this clonotype. V and J are TRBV6-1 and TRBJ2-1; D perhaps matches TRBD2 (5 bases). CDR3 length equals 13 residues. The V and J ends lost 5 bases and 5 bases respectively, with 10 bases between them. Germline V gives CDR1 MNHNS, CDR2 SASEGT. CDR3 residues: CASSYTGNNEQFF. The DNA for the CDR3 is TGTGCCAGCAGTTATACGGGGAACAATGAGCAGTTCTTC.